Listed here are 28 T cell receptor beta chains from one sample, sequenced in a study of blood T cells in healthy people across ages. The authors ran a second PCR of 7 to 11 cycles using a sample-barcoded 5' primer and a J-beta primer mix. TCRdb re-analysed the 5' RACE reads in MiXCR, keeping a single row per CDR3 protein. The table includes under 1,100,000 distinct CDR3 sequences, about 23% detected once. These sequences were also reported in another study, on T cells of mothers and their children.

The sample was blood. These receptors were taken from a girl between 2 and 10 years old in good health.

The sample holds many counts of this clonotype. The J gene is TRBJ2-5, the V gene TRBV13, with D maybe TRBD1 (5 bases). The V gene lost 5 bases and the J gene lost 5 bases, with 18 bases spanning the gap. CDR3 length: 15 amino acids. CDR1 and CDR2 from the germline V gene are PRHDT and FYEKMQ (reference sequence). As DNA, the CDR3 is TGTGCCAGCAGCCAACCCAGGGTGAGCAAGGAGACCCAGTACTTC. Encoded protein: CASSQPRVSKETQYF.

Only a few counts were recorded for this clonotype. The V gene is TRBV10-3, the J gene TRBJ1-2; D unresolved. V gave up 10 bases and J gave up 2 bases, with 11 bases separating them. This CDR3 comprises 12 residues. The germline gives CDR1 ENHRY, CDR2 SYGVKD. CDR3 nucleotide sequence: TGTGCCAGTCTTTCGGGGAACTATGGCTACACCTTC. This gives the protein CASLSGNYGYTF.

J is TRBJ1-2 and V is TRBV29-1, with 7 bases identical to TRBD1. The germline V gene has CDR1 SQVTM and CDR2 ANQGSEA. The V and J ends lost 3 bases and 8 bases, in that order; junction bases with no gene match: 12. The CDR3 contains 14 residues. The CDR3 loop is CSVEGTDRVDGYTF. CDR3 in DNA: TGCAGCGTTGAGGGAACTGACAGGGTCGACGGCTACACCTTC.

This clonotype was observed a few times. This chain uses TRBV7-2 with TRBJ2-3, with TRBD2 identical over 8 bases. Trimming removed 7 bases from V and 2 bases from J; junction bases left unmatched: 8. CDR1 is SGHTA and CDR2 is FQGNSA in the germline V gene. The CDR3 length is 15 residues. The CDR3, as DNA: TGTGCCAGCACCTCTCTAGCGGGCTTCACAGATACGCAGTATTTT. Translation gives CASTSLAGFTDTQYF.

This clonotype was picked up a small number of times. CDR3 bases: TGCAGTGCTAGGGTTGGACAGACCTATGGCTACACCTTC. Translated, it gives CSARVGQTYGYTF. The V gene is TRBV20-1, the J gene TRBJ1-2; D might be TRBD1 (6 bases). In germline, CDR1 is DFQATT, CDR2 SNEGSKA (reference sequence). The CDR3 has 13 amino acids. Trimming took off 3 bases at V and 4 bases at J, with 12 bases between the two ends.

The gene calls are TRBV28 and TRBJ2-5, with D possibly being TRBD1 (6 bases). V lost 6 bases and J 0 bases, leaving 11 bases between the germline ends. The CDR3 is made up of 14 amino acids. The germline V gene encodes CDR1 MDHEN and CDR2 SYDVKM. The CDR3 DNA follows: TGTGCCAGCAGACGAGAGGGGGACCAAGAGACCCAGTACTTC. Protein: CASRREGDQETQYF.

This clonotype was recorded a few times. The V call is TRBV29-1, the J call TRBJ2-3; D is ambiguous. V dropped 4 bases and J dropped 0 bases, with 14 bases sitting between them. The CDR3 consists of 15 residues. Per germline, CDR1 SQVTM and CDR2 ANQGSEA. The CDR3 reads CSVGFISRSTDTQYF. The CDR3 DNA sequence: TGCAGCGTTGGGTTTATTTCCCGAAGCACAGATACGCAGTATTTT.

This clonotype has a handful of counts. The chain is built from TRBV9 and TRBJ2-1; 7 bases map to TRBD2. V lost 4 bases to trimming and J lost 7 bases; unmatched junction nucleotides: 11. The CDR3 spans 15 residues. CDR1 and CDR2 (germline): SGDLS, YYNGEE. CDR3 coding DNA: TGTGCCAGCAGCATACGGTCAAACGGGGGGAATGAGCAGTTCTTC. This translates into CASSIRSNGGNEQFF.

This clonotype was detected only a few times. This rearrangement joins TRBV28 to TRBJ2-6; D possibly uses TRBD1 or TRBD2 (5 bases each). V was shortened by 8 bases and J by 4 bases, with 15 bases between the two germline ends. Germline V CDR1 and CDR2: MDHEN, SYDVKM. The CDR3 covers 15 residues. DNA of the CDR3: TGTGCCAGCGCCACTCAGGGAGACGGGGCCAACGTCCTGACTTTC. As protein: CASATQGDGANVLTF. The whole variable domain, filled in from reference TRBV28 and TRBJ2-6, reads DVKVTQSSRYLVKRTGEKVFLECVQDMDHENMFWYRQDPGLGLRLIYFSYDVKMKEKGDIPEGYSVSREKKERFSLILESASTNQTSMYLCASATQGDGANVLTFGAGSRLTVL.

This clonotype was observed a few times. This rearrangement joins TRBV7-2 to TRBJ2-1, with 13 positions matching TRBD2. The CDR3 length is 17 residues. J was trimmed by 5 bases and V by 4 bases; bases with no gene match: 8. Germline values: CDR1 SGHTA, CDR2 FQGNSA. The CDR3 DNA follows: TGTGCCAGCAGCTACACGCGACTAGCGGGGGGTAACAATGAGCAGTTCTTC. Its translation: CASSYTRLAGGNNEQFF.

Details on this clonotype: An end of the junction does not agree with germline; a read error may underlie this. The chain joins TRBV3-1 to TRBJ2-1; D gene uncertain. Germline V gene sequence: CDR1 LGHDT, CDR2 YNNKEL (reference sequence). The CDR3 consists of 16 residues. The CDR3 spells CASSPREVTLYSEQFF. The DNA for the CDR3 is TGTGCCAGCAGCCCAAGAGAAGTAACTTTATACAGTGAGCAGTTCTTC.

The CDR3 reads CASSLRVTNYGYTF. CDR3 sequence (DNA): TGTGCCAGCAGTTTAAGAGTGACCAACTATGGCTACACCTTC. The rearrangement uses TRBV27 and TRBJ1-2; D call uncertain. Trimming took off 2 bases at V and 2 bases at J, with 9 bases between the two ends. The germline V gene has CDR1 MNHEY and CDR2 SMNVEV (reference sequence). The CDR3 loop spans 14 amino acids.

The J gene is TRBJ1-6, the V gene TRBV27; D gene uncertain. Trimming removed 6 bases from V and 10 bases from J, with 19 bases in between. The germline V gene has CDR1 MNHEY and CDR2 SMNVEV (reference sequence). The CDR3 is made up of 15 amino acids. Here the CDR3 reads CASRPGEAGRSPLHF. CDR3 DNA: TGTGCCAGCAGACCTGGGGAGGCAGGACGGTCACCCCTCCACTTT.

The chain uses TRBV29-1 and TRBJ2-5; possibly TRBD1 for D (6 bases). V was clipped by 3 bases and J by 5 bases, with 16 bases between them. The CDR3 is 14 amino acids. CDR1 SQVTM and CDR2 ANQGSEA come from the germline V gene. CDR3 region: CSVEVQGSDETQYF. The DNA of the CDR3 is TGCAGCGTTGAGGTCCAGGGGTCGGACGAGACCCAGTACTTC.

The chain uses TRBV13 and TRBJ2-3, with 11 positions matching TRBD1. Germline V CDR1 and CDR2: PRHDT, FYEKMQ (reference sequence). The CDR3 contains 14 residues. The J segment lost 4 bases and the V segment lost 8 bases, leaving 5 bases of the junction unmatched. For the CDR3, the DNA is TGTGCCAGCGGACAGGGGGCGCTCCCAGATACGCAGTATTTT. Amino acid sequence: CASGQGALPDTQYF.

The chain couples TRBV11-2 to TRBJ1-1, with 8 bases matching TRBD1. The germline gives CDR1 SGHAT, CDR2 FQNNGV. The CDR3 runs to 17 residues. Trimming removed 5 bases from V and 2 bases from J; junction bases left unmatched: 13. The CDR3, as DNA: TGTGCCAGCAGCGCCCGGGACAGGAGTCTTCTCAACACTGAAGCTTTCTTT. Translated, it gives CASSARDRSLLNTEAFF.

The chain combines TRBV7-2 with TRBJ1-4; 8 bases fit TRBD1. There are 13 residues in the CDR3. V was pared by 5 bases and J by 8 bases, with 4 bases of the junction left unmatched. CDR1 is SGHTA, CDR2 FQGNSA, per germline. In nucleotides, the CDR3 is TGTGCCAGCAGCGAACACAGGGGGGAAAAACTGTTTTTT. Translating it yields CASSEHRGEKLFF.

This clonotype was counted only a few times. This rearrangement joins TRBV15 to TRBJ1-5, with D uncertain. Germline assignment: CDR1 LNHNV and CDR2 YYDKDF (reference sequence). The CDR3 spans 14 residues. The V end was cut by 0 bases, the J end by 6 bases, with 9 bases between. This CDR3 reads CATSRDSGGQPQHF. The DNA for the CDR3 is TGTGCCACCAGCAGAGACTCTGGCGGTCAGCCCCAGCATTTT.

This clonotype was picked up a small number of times. V and J are TRBV7-2 and TRBJ2-1; the D gene is possibly TRBD1 (6 bases). The J call is doubtful: the DNA matches TRBJ2-5 better. Germline V lookup: CDR1 SGHTA, CDR2 FQGNSA. The CDR3 sequence is 14 residues long. CDR3: CASSSSGVWETQYF. Written as DNA, the CDR3 is TGTGCCAGCAGCAGTTCAGGGGTCTGGGAGACCCAGTACTTC.

V gene TRBV3-1 combines with J gene TRBJ2-5; the D is unclear. Judging by the DNA end, TRBJ2-7 fits better; the J call may be wrong. The CDR3 runs to 14 residues. Germline V lookup: CDR1 LGHDT, CDR2 YNNKEL (reference sequence). The CDR3 DNA follows: TGTGCCAGCACACACGGGTCGGGCTCCTACGAGCAGTACTTC. Its protein product is CASTHGSGSYEQYF.

There are a few counts of this clonotype. The chain employs TRBV6-5 and TRBJ2-7, with 10 bases identical to TRBD1. Per germline, CDR1 MNHEY and CDR2 SVGAGI. The J segment lost 2 bases and the V segment lost 5 bases, leaving 9 bases of the junction unmatched. The CDR3 length is 16 residues. CDR3 bases: TGTGCCAGCAGTCGACGCACCGGGACAGGGGCCTACGAGCAGTACTTC. Encoded protein: CASSRRTGTGAYEQYF.

This clonotype was counted only a few times. The J gene is TRBJ2-7, the V gene TRBV2, with TRBD2 identical over 10 bases. V lost 6 bases, J lost 0 bases, and 5 bases stayed unmatched. Germline assignment: CDR1 SNHLY and CDR2 FYNNEI. The CDR3 sequence is 15 residues long. As DNA, the CDR3 is TGTGCCAGCAGAACCGGGACTAGCGTCTCCTACGAGCAGTACTTC. Protein sequence: CASRTGTSVSYEQYF. Full variable domain (rest looked up from reference TRBV2 and TRBJ2-7): EPEVTQTPSHQVTQMGQEVILRCVPISNHLYFYWYRQILGQKVEFLVSFYNNEISEKSEIFDDQFSVERPDGSNFTLKIRSTKLEDSAMYFCASRTGTSVSYEQYFGPGTRLTVT.

Remarks on this clonotype: The conserved final phenylalanine or tryptophan is absent from the CDR3, which likely points to a read error. This chain links TRBV2 with TRBJ2-5; D gene unclear. The end of the DNA aligns better with TRBJ2-7, so the J call may be wrong. CDR1 SNHLY and CDR2 FYNNEI come from the germline V gene. The CDR3 contains 16 residues. DNA of the CDR3: TGTGCCAGCAGTGAAAGAAGGGTATCGACCGTCTACGAGCAGTACCTC. This sequence encodes CASSERRVSTVYEQYL.

This chain connects TRBV10-3 to TRBJ2-1; D is ambiguous. The J call may be mistaken, given a closer DNA end match to TRBJ2-7. Looked up from germline, CDR1 is ENHRY and CDR2 is SYGVKD. The length of the CDR3 is 14 residues. The CDR3 nucleotides are TGTGCCATCAGTGACCCTGGTGGGTCCTACGAGCAGTACTTC. Translated: CAISDPGGSYEQYF.

The J gene is TRBJ1-2, the V gene TRBV7-9; no clear D gene. The germline V gene has CDR1 SEHNR and CDR2 FQNEAQ (reference sequence). This CDR3 is built from 13 residues. With 5 bases removed from V and 1 base from J, the gap between germline ends came to 8 bases. The CDR3 region has the DNA TGTGCCAGCAGCGCCGATAGTAACTATGGCTACACCTTC. Its protein is CASSADSNYGYTF.

The table lists this clonotype with a few counts. The V gene is TRBV6-5, the J gene TRBJ2-5, with unresolved D. The end of the DNA fits TRBJ2-7 better, so the J call may be wrong. Germline CDR1 is MNHEY and CDR2 is SVGAGI. The CDR3 contains 11 residues. CDR3 DNA: TGTGCCAGCAAAGGTCACTACGAGCAGTACTTC. It specifies CASKGHYEQYF.

The chain is built from TRBV20-1 and TRBJ2-5; TRBD2 agrees at 11 bases. This CDR3 contains 17 residues. Trimming cost V 5 bases and J 0 bases; bases outside gene matches: 11. CDR1 and CDR2 (germline): DFQATT, SNEGSKA (reference sequence). CDR3 amino acids: CSASPGLAASNQETQYF. Here the CDR3 DNA reads TGCAGTGCTTCCCCGGGACTAGCGGCCAGCAACCAAGAGACCCAGTACTTC.

This clonotype was detected ten times or more. The chain has TRBV6-2 or TRBV6-3 and TRBJ1-2; unclear D gene. V was clipped by 4 bases and J by 5 bases, with 5 bases between them. CDR3 length: 11 amino acids. The germline gives CDR1 MNHEY, CDR2 SVGEGT. This CDR3 is CASSSAYGYTF. DNA for the CDR3: TGTGCCAGCAGTTCAGCATATGGCTACACCTTC.